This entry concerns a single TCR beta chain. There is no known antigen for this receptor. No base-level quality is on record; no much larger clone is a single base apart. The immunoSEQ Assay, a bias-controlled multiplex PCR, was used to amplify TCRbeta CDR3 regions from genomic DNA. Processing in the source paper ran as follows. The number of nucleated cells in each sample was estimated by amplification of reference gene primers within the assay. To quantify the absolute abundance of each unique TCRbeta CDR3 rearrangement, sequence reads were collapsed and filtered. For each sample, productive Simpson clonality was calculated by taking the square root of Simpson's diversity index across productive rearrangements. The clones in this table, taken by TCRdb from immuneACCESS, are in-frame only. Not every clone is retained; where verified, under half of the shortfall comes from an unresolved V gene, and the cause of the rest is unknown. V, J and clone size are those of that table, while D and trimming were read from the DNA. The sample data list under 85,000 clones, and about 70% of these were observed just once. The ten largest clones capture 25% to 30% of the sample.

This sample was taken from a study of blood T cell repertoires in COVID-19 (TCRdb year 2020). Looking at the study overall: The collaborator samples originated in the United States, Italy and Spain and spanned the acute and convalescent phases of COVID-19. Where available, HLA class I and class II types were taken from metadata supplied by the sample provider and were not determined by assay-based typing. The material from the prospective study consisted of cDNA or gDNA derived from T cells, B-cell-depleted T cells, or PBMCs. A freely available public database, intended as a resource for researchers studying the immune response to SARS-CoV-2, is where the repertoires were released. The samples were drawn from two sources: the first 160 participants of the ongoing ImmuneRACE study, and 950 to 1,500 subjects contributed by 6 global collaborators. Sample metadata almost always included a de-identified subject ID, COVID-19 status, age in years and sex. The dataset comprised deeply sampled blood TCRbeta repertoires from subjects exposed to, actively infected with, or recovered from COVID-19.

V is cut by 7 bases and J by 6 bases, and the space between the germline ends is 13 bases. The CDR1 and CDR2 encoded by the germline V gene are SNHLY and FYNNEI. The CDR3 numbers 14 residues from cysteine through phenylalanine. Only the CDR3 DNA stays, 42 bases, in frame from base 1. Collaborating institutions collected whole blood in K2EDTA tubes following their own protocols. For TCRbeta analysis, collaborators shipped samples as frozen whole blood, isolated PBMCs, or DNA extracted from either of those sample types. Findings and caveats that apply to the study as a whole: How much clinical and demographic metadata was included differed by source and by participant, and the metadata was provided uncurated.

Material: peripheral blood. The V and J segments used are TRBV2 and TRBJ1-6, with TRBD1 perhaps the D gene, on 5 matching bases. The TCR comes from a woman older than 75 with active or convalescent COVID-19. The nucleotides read TGTGCCAGCAACGCGGGGGGGGGTAATTCACCCCTCCACTTT. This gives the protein CASNAGGGNSPLHF. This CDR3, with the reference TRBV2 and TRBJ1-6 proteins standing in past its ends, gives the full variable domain EPEVTQTPSHQVTQMGQEVILRCVPISNHLYFYWYRQILGQKVEFLVSFYNNEISEKSEIFDDQFSVERPDGSNFTLKIRSTKLEDSAMYFCASNAGGGNSPLHFGNGTRLTVT.